This is a list of T cell receptor beta chains from one sample in a study of T cell clones after liver transplantation. Sequencing used immunoSEQ multiplex PCR; TCRdb keeps in-frame clones, though not all of them. In the table there are over 55,000 clones, about 73% of which are singletons. The sample in question was CD4+ T cells from blood, obtained at the roughly 15-month timepoint. Every receptor here comes from a human patient who received a liver transplant. Some T cells may be supplied by the graft donor. Each CDR3 is given with its conserved first and last residue. Each record gives: V gene, J gene, D gene, clone size, CDR3 protein, CDR3 DNA. D genes are given only for firm matches. Not all rows give a size; the values are once, few, many and, for expanded clones, a class.

>TRBV28|TRBJ2-2|NA|NA
CASSLTRTGELFF
TGTGCCAGCAGCCTGACGCGAACCGGGGAGCTGTTTTTT
>TRBV28|TRBJ2-7|NA|NA
CASSRVQGYEQYF
TGTGCCAGCAGCAGAGTACAGGGATACGAGCAGTACTTC
>TRBV6-1|TRBJ1-1|NA|NA
CASSLPPDRTPEAFF
TGTGCCAGCAGTCTTCCTCCCGACAGGACCCCTGAAGCTTTCTTT
>TRBV19|TRBJ1-5|TRBD1|NA
CASSWTGGNQPQHF
TGTGCCAGTAGTTGGACAGGGGGAAATCAGCCCCAGCATTTT
>TRBV30|TRBJ2-3|NA|NA
CAWTTRPVTDTQYF
TGTGCCTGGACCACTAGGCCCGTCACAGATACGCAGTATTTT
>TRBV28|TRBJ1-1|NA|NA
CASSFGQFNMEAFF
TGTGCCAGCAGTTTCGGCCAGTTTAATATGGAAGCTTTCTTT
>TRBV6-5|TRBJ1-2|NA|NA
CASSYGLSWGYTF
TGTGCCAGCAGTTACGGGCTTTCCTGGGGCTACACCTTC
>TRBV5-1|TRBJ1-5|NA|NA
CASSLDGDLDQPQHF
TGCGCCAGCAGCTTGGACGGGGACCTAGATCAGCCCCAGCATTTT
>TRBV5-5|TRBJ2-5|NA|NA
CASSFFREQETQYF
TGTGCCAGCAGCTTTTTTAGGGAGCAAGAGACCCAGTACTTC
>TRBV6-1|TRBJ1-2|NA|NA
CASSESQGNLNYGYTF
TGTGCCAGCAGTGAATCTCAGGGGAACCTTAACTATGGCTACACCTTC
>TRBV2|TRBJ2-3|TRBD2|NA
CASSVLAGGTDTQYF
TGTGCCAGCAGTGTACTAGCGGGGGGGACAGATACGCAGTATTTT
>TRBV7-6|TRBJ2-2|TRBD1|NA
CASSPGQVHPKNTGELFF
TGTGCCAGCAGCCCAGGACAGGTACATCCTAAGAACACCGGGGAGCTGTTTTTT
>TRBV9|TRBJ2-7|NA|NA
CASSQGSEVSLEQYF
TGTGCCAGCAGCCAAGGCTCGGAGGTCTCTCTCGAGCAGTACTTC
>TRBV30|TRBJ1-4|NA|few
CAWSVTRGITNEKLFF
TGTGCCTGGAGTGTAACCAGAGGGATTACTAATGAAAAACTGTTTTTT
>TRBV5-1|TRBJ2-2|NA|NA
CASSLGTTANTGELFF
TGCGCCAGCAGCCTGGGGACCACTGCGAACACCGGGGAGCTGTTTTTT
>TRBV15|TRBJ1-1|NA|NA
CATSRGDSPNTEAFF
TGTGCCACCAGCAGAGGTGACAGTCCGAACACTGAAGCTTTCTTT
>TRBV10-3|TRBJ2-2|TRBD2|NA
CAISESGLAGANTGELFF
TGTGCCATCAGTGAGTCGGGTCTAGCGGGAGCGAACACCGGGGAGCTGTTTTTT
>TRBV4-3|TRBJ2-5|NA|NA
CASSQAAGGGAVTRQETQYF
TGCGCCAGCAGCCAAGCCGCCGGTGGTGGAGCTGTGACCCGACAAGAGACCCAGTACTTC
>TRBV10-3|TRBJ2-3|TRBD2|few
CAIAGADTQYF
TGTGCCATCGCGGGGGCAGATACGCAGTATTTT
>TRBV6-5|TRBJ2-2|NA|NA
CASSSPLSAGELFF
TGTGCCAGCAGTTCCCCCCTTTCCGCCGGGGAGCTGTTTTTT
>TRBV7-6|TRBJ2-2|TRBD2|NA
CASSGTSLSRLLFF
TGTGCCAGCAGCGGGACTAGCCTCAGCCGTTTGCTGTTTTTT
>TRBV28|TRBJ1-2|TRBD1|NA
CASSPGGMYGYTF
TGTGCCAGCAGTCCAGGGGGCATGTATGGCTACACCTTC
>TRBV25-1|TRBJ2-1|TRBD2|NA
CASSESGRAHNEQFF
TGTGCCAGCAGTGAGAGCGGGAGGGCCCACAATGAGCAGTTCTTC
>TRBV11-2|TRBJ2-5|TRBD2|NA
CASTLTGGQGETQYF
TGTGCCAGCACCCTGACGGGGGGGCAGGGAGAGACCCAGTACTTC
>TRBV10-3|TRBJ2-7|NA|NA
CAISERLADEQYF
TGTGCCATCAGTGAGCGGTTGGCAGACGAGCAGTACTTC
>TRBV5-1|TRBJ2-1|TRBD1|NA
CASSFAGTGGRNEQFF
TGCGCCAGCAGCTTCGCCGGGACAGGGGGCCGCAATGAGCAGTTCTTC
>TRBV28|TRBJ2-3|NA|NA
CASSPIPTTGNTQYF
TGTGCCAGCAGTCCCATCCCCACGACAGGCAATACGCAGTATTTT
>TRBV18|TRBJ2-1|NA|NA
CASSLAVGYNEQFF
TGTGCCAGCTCACTCGCGGTGGGATACAATGAGCAGTTCTTC